One sample yielded the 17 T cell receptor beta chains listed below, sequenced in a study of cytomegalovirus exposure and HLA in healthy donors. Assay: immunoSEQ multiplex PCR; the TCRdb copy retains only in-frame clones and omits some. Here the sample spans tens of thousands of clones, approximately 94% being singletons. Sequenced sample: PBMCs. These receptors came from a young man in good health and CMV-seropositive.

The chain employs TRBV28 and TRBJ1-2; D unclear. V was pared by 8 bases and J by 4 bases, with 17 bases between. The germline V gene has CDR1 MDHEN and CDR2 SYDVKM. The CDR3 has 14 amino acids. The CDR3 reads CASGLGVKLYGYTF. The CDR3 DNA is TGTGCCAGCGGATTGGGAGTGAAACTCTATGGCTACACCTTC.

The J gene is TRBJ1-4, the V gene TRBV5-6, with D perhaps TRBD1 (6 bases). Trimming stripped 2 bases from V and 7 bases from J, with 12 bases between. This CDR3 spans 14 amino acids. Germline CDR1 and CDR2: SGHDT and YYEEEE. For the CDR3, the DNA is TGTGCCAGCAGCTTCGGGGGGCGGGTTGAAAAACTGTTTTTT. This encodes CASSFGGRVEKLFF.

V gene TRBV28 combines with J gene TRBJ2-7; the match to TRBD1 covers 7 bases. Germline V gene lookup returns CDR1 MDHEN and CDR2 SYDVKM. The CDR3 consists of 14 residues. Trimming took 5 bases from V and 7 from J; bases not matched to a gene: 11. The CDR3: CASSLRTGRSEQYF. CDR3 bases: TGTGCCAGCAGTCTCCGGACAGGACGCTCAGAGCAGTACTTC.

The J gene is TRBJ2-4, the V gene TRBV18; D is unclear. The V end was cut by 0 bases, the J end by 4 bases, with 7 bases between. The germline V gene has CDR1 KGHSH and CDR2 LQKENI. This CDR3 is 14 amino acids long. The CDR3 bases are TGTGCCAGCTCACCACCAACGGGTAAAAACATTCAGTACTTC. The encoded protein is CASSPPTGKNIQYF.

This chain links TRBV5-6 with TRBJ2-5; tentatively, D is TRBD1 (6 bases). V was shortened by 4 bases and J by 0 bases, with 10 bases between the two germline ends. The germline gives CDR1 SGHDT, CDR2 YYEEEE. This CDR3 is 14 amino acids long. The CDR3 region is CASSRRDNQETQYF. CDR3 in DNA: TGTGCCAGCAGCCGCAGGGACAACCAAGAGACCCAGTACTTC.

V gene TRBV5-6 combines with J gene TRBJ1-2; 7 bases are shared with TRBD1. Germline loops: CDR1 SGHDT, CDR2 YYEEEE. V gave up 2 bases and J gave up 6 bases; unmatched junction bases: 10. CDR3 length: 15 amino acids. The DNA of the CDR3 is TGTGCCAGCAGCTTCAGGAATGGGGACAGCCATGGCTACACCTTC. This translates into CASSFRNGDSHGYTF.

This chain connects TRBV5-1 to TRBJ1-5, with D possibly TRBD1 on 6 matching bases. The CDR3 loop spans 15 amino acids. Germline-derived CDR1 and CDR2 are SGHRS and YFSETQ. V lost 2 bases and J 6 bases, leaving 15 bases between the germline ends. CDR3 region: CASSFGGGAGQPQHF. For the CDR3, the DNA is TGCGCCAGCAGCTTCGGCGGGGGCGCGGGTCAGCCCCAGCATTTT.

The V call is TRBV18, the J call TRBJ2-7, with 7 bases lining up with TRBD1. The junction had 9 bases not matched to a gene; V was cut back by 1 base and J by 6 bases. This CDR3 is built from 15 residues. CDR1 is KGHSH, CDR2 LQKENI, per germline. This chain's CDR3 is CASSPRGTESIEQYF. As DNA, the CDR3 is TGTGCCAGCTCACCACGTGGGACAGAATCCATCGAGCAGTACTTC.

This chain uses TRBV7-9 with TRBJ2-5; 7 bases agree with TRBD2. Looked up from germline, CDR1 is SEHNR and CDR2 is FQNEAQ (reference sequence). Trimming cost V 3 bases and J 3 bases; bases outside gene matches: 4. CDR3 length equals 14 residues. DNA for the CDR3: TGTGCCAGCAGCTTCCGGGGGGTGGAAGAGACCCAGTACTTC. Protein sequence: CASSFRGVEETQYF.

The V and J genes are TRBV28 and TRBJ1-3; D is possibly TRBD1 (6 bases). This CDR3 is 14 amino acids long. CDR1 is MDHEN and CDR2 is SYDVKM in the germline V gene. The V gene lost 8 bases and the J gene lost 3 bases, with 14 bases spanning the gap. The CDR3 loop reads CASVAGDDGNTIYF. CDR3 coding DNA: TGTGCCAGCGTAGCAGGGGATGATGGAAACACCATATATTTT.

This chain joins TRBV27 and TRBJ2-7; 8 bases are a match to TRBD1. Germline-derived CDR1 and CDR2 are MNHEY and SMNVEV (reference sequence). The CDR3 consists of 14 residues. After removal of 6 bases from V and 3 bases from J, the junction contained 7 bases not matched to a gene. DNA of the CDR3: TGTGCCAGCAGCCTCCACGGACAGGGCTACGAGCAGTACTTC. Translation: CASSLHGQGYEQYF.

The chain combines TRBV11-2 with TRBJ1-1; no clear D gene. Trimming pared 4 bases from V and 1 base from J, leaving 22 bases between. Germline assignment: CDR1 SGHAT and CDR2 FQNNGV. This CDR3 is built from 18 residues. CDR3 nucleotides: TGTGCCAGCAGCTCATACGCCCAATTTTTGGTCGGGAACACTGAAGCTTTCTTT. Amino acid sequence: CASSSYAQFLVGNTEAFF.

The chain has TRBV5-1 and TRBJ2-2, with 10 nucleotides matching TRBD1. There are 15 residues in the CDR3. After removal of 4 bases from V and 4 bases from J, the junction contained 4 bases not matched to a gene. Looked up from germline, CDR1 is SGHRS and CDR2 is YFSETQ. The CDR3 spells CASSEGTGVTGELFF. The CDR3, as DNA: TGCGCCAGCAGCGAAGGGACAGGGGTCACCGGGGAGCTGTTTTTT.

V is TRBV10-3 and J is TRBJ1-3; TRBD1 matches at 7 bases. The germline V gene has CDR1 ENHRY and CDR2 SYGVKD. This CDR3 has 13 residues. V was pared by 5 bases and J by 4 bases, with 2 bases of the junction left unmatched. Written as DNA, the CDR3 is TGTGCCATCAGTTCGGGACAGGGAAACACCATATATTTT. Its protein is CAISSGQGNTIYF.

The chain has TRBV6-1 and TRBJ2-3, with 9 bases that match TRBD1. The CDR3 runs to 18 residues. Germline V gene data show CDR1 as MNHNS and CDR2 as SASEGT. V gave up 3 bases and J gave up 3 bases; unmatched junction bases: 13. The chain's CDR3 is CASSEPGQGLVRTDTQYF. DNA for the CDR3: TGTGCCAGCAGTGAGCCGGGACAGGGATTGGTTAGGACAGATACGCAGTATTTT.

The rearrangement uses TRBV19 and TRBJ2-7; 7 nucleotides line up with TRBD1. This CDR3 spans 12 amino acids. Germline-derived CDR1 and CDR2 are LNHDA and SQIVND (reference sequence). The ends lost 6 bases at V and 6 bases at J; junction bases unmatched: 5. CDR3 DNA sequence: TGTGCCAGTAGCCGGACAGGAACCGAGCAGTACTTC. It encodes CASSRTGTEQYF. The whole variable domain, remainder taken from reference TRBV19 and TRBJ2-7, is DGGITQSPKYLFRKEGQNVTLSCEQNLNHDAMYWYRQDPGQGLRLIYYSQIVNDFQKGDIAEGYSVSREKKESFPLTVTSAQKNPTAFYLCASSRTGTEQYFGPGTRLTVT.

The chain recombines TRBV5-4 with TRBJ2-1, with D possibly being TRBD2 (5 bases). This CDR3 has 15 amino acids. V dropped 0 bases and J dropped 10 bases, with 17 bases sitting between them. CDR1 and CDR2 (germline): SGHNT, YYREEE (reference sequence). CDR3 protein: CASSLAAGQELEQFF. The CDR3, as DNA: TGTGCCAGCAGCTTGGCCGCGGGCCAGGAATTGGAGCAGTTCTTC.